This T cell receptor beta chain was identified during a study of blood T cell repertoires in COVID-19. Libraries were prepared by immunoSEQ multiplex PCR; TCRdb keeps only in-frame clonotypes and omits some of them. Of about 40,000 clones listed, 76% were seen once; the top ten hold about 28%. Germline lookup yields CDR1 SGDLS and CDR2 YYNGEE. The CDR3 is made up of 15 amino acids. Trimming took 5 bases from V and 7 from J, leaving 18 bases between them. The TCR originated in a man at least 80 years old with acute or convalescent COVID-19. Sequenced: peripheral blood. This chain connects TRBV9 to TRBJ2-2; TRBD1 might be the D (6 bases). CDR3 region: CASSVDGRGFGELFF. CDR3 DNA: TGTGCCAGCAGTGTCGACGGCAGGGGTTTCGGGGAGCTGTTTTTT.